One and the same sample provided the 5 T cell receptor beta chains below, sequenced in a study of a mutant IDH1 vaccine in newly diagnosed glioma. The time point is: week 11, during vaccination. Vaccinated patients received 300 ug of mutant IDH1 20-mer peptide per dose, with topical imiquimod. These receptors' antigens are unknown. TCRdb keeps only in-frame clones here, not all; method: immunoSEQ multiplex PCR. The sample holds about 62,000 clones, 70% to 90% seen once. This specimen was PBMCs, taken from a glioma patient whose treatment included an IDH1 peptide vaccine. Every receptor here comes from a man in his forties or fifties with glioma.

The chain has TRBV4-3 and TRBJ2-7; D gene uncertain. Germline V lookup: CDR1 LGHNA, CDR2 YSLEER. Trimming left V 0 bases short and J 4 bases short, with 13 bases between. The CDR3 totals 15 residues. The DNA of the CDR3 is TGCGCCAGCAGCCAAGACCCGGTGGGGTTTTACGAGCAGTACTTC. Residues: CASSQDPVGFYEQYF.

The chain couples TRBV7-9 to TRBJ2-2; tentative D call: TRBD1 (6 bases). Trimming shortened V by 5 bases and J by 4 bases, and 11 bases separated the two germline ends. There are 14 residues in the CDR3. Germline CDR1 and CDR2: SEHNR and FQNEAQ (reference sequence). CDR3 DNA sequence: TGTGCCAGCAGCGCCGGACAGTTCACCGGGGAGCTGTTTTTT. Translated, it gives CASSAGQFTGELFF.

This clone has a handful of counts. This chain connects TRBV27 to TRBJ1-5, with TRBD1 as a possible D gene (5 bases). The CDR3 length is 14 residues. V lost 2 bases to trimming and J lost 3 bases, with 8 bases between them. Germline-derived CDR1 and CDR2 are MNHEY and SMNVEV (reference sequence). DNA for the CDR3: TGTGCCAGCAGTTTAAGAGGGGTCAATCAGCCCCAGCATTTT. Translated: CASSLRGVNQPQHF.

V gene TRBV19 combines with J gene TRBJ1-2; D is possibly TRBD1 (6 bases). The V gene's germline CDR1 is LNHDA and CDR2 SQIVND (reference sequence). The CDR3 runs 13 residues. With 2 bases removed from V and 5 bases from J, the gap between germline ends came to 9 bases. The CDR3 protein is CASSITGSYGYTF. The CDR3 DNA follows: TGTGCCAGTAGTATAACAGGGTCATATGGCTACACCTTC. Full variable domain (outside the CDR3, taken from reference TRBV19 and TRBJ1-2): DGGITQSPKYLFRKEGQNVTLSCEQNLNHDAMYWYRQDPGQGLRLIYYSQIVNDFQKGDIAEGYSVSREKKESFPLTVTSAQKNPTAFYLCASSITGSYGYTFGSGTRLTVV.

The chain employs TRBV19 and TRBJ1-5; D not certain. Germline V gene sequence: CDR1 LNHDA, CDR2 SQIVND (reference sequence). The V end was cut by 4 bases, the J end by 6 bases, with 10 bases between. The CDR3 loop spans 13 amino acids. The DNA for the CDR3 is TGTGCCAGTAGTACCGTCCAAGGTCAGCCCCAGCATTTT. It yields the protein CASSTVQGQPQHF.